This T cell receptor (beta chain) was documented in a study of shared clonotypes between healthy human individuals. Germline V lookup: CDR1 SNHLY, CDR2 FYNNEI. V lost 7 bases to trimming and J lost 5 bases, with 17 bases between them. This CDR3 has 14 amino acids. Clones were read by immunoSEQ multiplex PCR, and TCRdb kept only the in-frame ones, dropping some. The table includes roughly 480,000 clones, about 80% detected once. Genomic DNA of unsorted samples came from about 100 million PBMCs. The sample taken for sequencing was PBMCs. The clonotype was recovered from a woman in her 40s in good health. Some clones in this sample may be carry-over from other donors' samples. The chain recombines TRBV2 with TRBJ2-5, with a weak D call TRBD2 (6 bases). The CDR3 here is CASTEKTRWETQYF. The CDR3 bases are TGTGCCAGCACCGAGAAGACTAGATGGGAGACCCAGTACTTC.